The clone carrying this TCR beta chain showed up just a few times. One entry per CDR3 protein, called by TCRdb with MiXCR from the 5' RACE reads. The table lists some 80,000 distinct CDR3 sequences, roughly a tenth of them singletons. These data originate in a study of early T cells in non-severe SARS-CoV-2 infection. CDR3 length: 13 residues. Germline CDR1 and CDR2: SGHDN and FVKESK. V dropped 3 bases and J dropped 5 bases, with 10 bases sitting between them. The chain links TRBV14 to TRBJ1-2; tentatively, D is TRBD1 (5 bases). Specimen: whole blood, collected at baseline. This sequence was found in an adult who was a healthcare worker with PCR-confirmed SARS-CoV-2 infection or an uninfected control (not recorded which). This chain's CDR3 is CASSQGTFYGYTF. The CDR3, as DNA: TGTGCCAGCAGCCAGGGGACTTTTTATGGCTACACCTTC.